The 26 T cell receptor beta chains below come from one sample, sequenced in a study of cytotoxic CD8 clonotypes in ibrutinib-treated CLL. Profiled with immunoSEQ multiplex PCR; TCRdb holds only in-frame clones, not every one. Of around 24,000 clones in the sample, just under 80% were seen once. The sample consisted of PBMCs, taken before ibrutinib treatment. The receptors were sampled from a human donor with chronic lymphocytic leukemia.

The gene calls are TRBV2 and TRBJ2-2; 14 bases match TRBD2. V gave up 2 bases and J gave up 0 bases; unmatched junction bases: 2. Per germline, CDR1 SNHLY and CDR2 FYNNEI. This CDR3 contains 18 residues. CDR3 nucleotide sequence: TGTGCCAGCAGTGAACCGACTAGCGGGAGGGCGAACACCGGGGAGCTGTTTTTT. It translates to CASSEPTSGRANTGELFF. The whole variable domain, remainder taken from reference TRBV2 and TRBJ2-2, is EPEVTQTPSHQVTQMGQEVILRCVPISNHLYFYWYRQILGQKVEFLVSFYNNEISEKSEIFDDQFSVERPDGSNFTLKIRSTKLEDSAMYFCASSEPTSGRANTGELFFGEGSRLTVL.

This clone was observed a few times. J is TRBJ1-1 and V is TRBV28, with D unresolved. The V end was cut by 6 bases, the J end by 8 bases, with 10 bases between. CDR1 is MDHEN, CDR2 SYDVKM, per germline. The CDR3 runs to 11 residues. CDR3 residues: CASSSPSEAFF. The DNA for the CDR3 is TGTGCCAGCAGCTCCCCCAGCGAAGCTTTCTTT.

The V call is TRBV5-6, the J call TRBJ1-5, with TRBD1 matching over 8 bases. The CDR3 runs 16 residues. The J segment lost 3 bases and the V segment lost 5 bases, leaving 10 bases of the junction unmatched. Germline values: CDR1 SGHDT, CDR2 YYEEEE. The CDR3 coding sequence is TGTGCCAGCAGTCGACAGGGGAGGGGATACAATCAGCCCCAGCATTTT. Its protein is CASSRQGRGYNQPQHF.

The J gene is TRBJ1-1, the V gene TRBV19; D may be TRBD1 (5 bases). CDR1 and CDR2 from the germline V gene are LNHDA and SQIVND (reference sequence). The CDR3 contains 14 residues. Trimming took off 5 bases at V and 5 bases at J, with 15 bases between the two ends. The DNA of the CDR3 is TGTGCCAGTAGTCCCCAGGGCGCTGGGACTGAAGCTTTCTTT. It specifies CASSPQGAGTEAFF.

CDR3 DNA sequence: TGTGCCAGCAGCCGGGACCAGAACAATGAGCAGTTCTTC. Amino acids: CASSRDQNNEQFF. The chain links TRBV2 to TRBJ2-1, with D possibly called TRBD1 or TRBD2 (5 bases each). V dropped 6 bases and J dropped 5 bases, with 11 bases sitting between them. This CDR3 has 13 amino acids. CDR1 is SNHLY, CDR2 FYNNEI, per germline.

This clone has only one observation. The chain employs TRBV30 and TRBJ1-4; D call uncertain. Germline CDR1 GTSNPN, CDR2 SVGIG (reference sequence). The ends were cut back, 3 bases at V and 9 bases at J, with 11 bases in the middle. The CDR3 is 12 residues long. Here the CDR3 DNA reads TGTGCCTGGAGCGCGAGTGAAAAAAAACTGTTTTTT. Encoded protein: CAWSASEKKLFF.

This clone was picked up one time. The CDR3 spells CATSRKRLAGEETQYF. The CDR3 DNA sequence: TGTGCCACCAGCCGGAAGAGGCTAGCGGGAGAAGAGACCCAGTACTTC. V is TRBV15 and J is TRBJ2-5; 10 bases map to TRBD2. The J segment lost 3 bases and the V segment lost 5 bases, leaving 9 bases of the junction unmatched. The CDR3 spans 16 residues. Looked up from germline, CDR1 is LNHNV and CDR2 is YYDKDF (reference sequence).

The chain joins TRBV7-2 to TRBJ2-1; TRBD1 might be the D (5 bases). V lost 3 bases and J 1 base, leaving 16 bases between the germline ends. Per the germline V gene, CDR1 is SGHTA and CDR2 is FQGNSA. This CDR3 comprises 17 residues. The CDR3, as DNA: TGTGCCAGCAGCTTGGGTGAACAGGCCAGATCCTACAATGAGCAGTTCTTC. The encoded protein is CASSLGEQARSYNEQFF. Full variable domain (missing parts from reference TRBV7-2 and TRBJ2-1): GAGVSQSPSNKVTEKGKDVELRCDPISGHTALYWYRQSLGQGLEFLIYFQGNSAPDKSGLPSDRFSAERTGGSVSTLTIQRTQQEDSAVYLCASSLGEQARSYNEQFFGPGTRLTVL.

The chain uses TRBV2 and TRBJ2-1, with D possibly being TRBD2 (6 bases). The germline gives CDR1 SNHLY, CDR2 FYNNEI. The CDR3 is made up of 13 amino acids. V lost 2 bases and J lost 9, with 11 bases in between. The CDR3 sequence: CASSEYGGSEQFF. Written as DNA, the CDR3 is TGTGCCAGCAGTGAATATGGAGGGAGTGAGCAGTTCTTC.

The genes are TRBV14 and TRBJ2-6, with 12 bases aligning to TRBD2. Looked up from germline, CDR1 is SGHDN and CDR2 is FVKESK. Unmatched junction bases numbered 6, after V lost 1 base and J lost 2 bases. The CDR3 sequence is 19 residues long. Written as DNA, the CDR3 is TGTGCCAGCAGCCAAGGAGTGCTAGCGGGAGGGCCTGGGGCCAACGTCCTGACTTTC. Residues: CASSQGVLAGGPGANVLTF.

V and J are TRBV28 and TRBJ2-1; 10 bases are shared with TRBD2. There are 17 residues in the CDR3. Germline CDR1 MDHEN, CDR2 SYDVKM. The V segment lost 11 bases and the J segment 8 bases; nucleotides outside the gene matches: 21. The CDR3 nucleotides are TGTGCCCGCGGCGCAAGTACGGGAGCGGGAGGGGGGGATGAGCAGTTCTTC. This translates into CARGASTGAGGGDEQFF.

This sequence joins TRBV6-5 and TRBJ2-7; D may be TRBD2 (6 bases). Germline values: CDR1 MNHEY, CDR2 SVGAGI. Between the trimmed V and J ends, which lost 6 bases and 2 bases, there was a span of 14 bases. CDR3 size: 14 residues. The CDR3 is CASSPGGGTYEQYF. CDR3 bases: TGTGCCAGCAGCCCCGGTGGGGGGACCTACGAGCAGTACTTC.

In this sample, this clone turned up once. The chain recombines TRBV7-2 with TRBJ1-3; D not resolved. The CDR3 length is 15 residues. Germline assignment: CDR1 SGHTA and CDR2 FQGNSA. Trimming shortened V by 0 bases and J by 0 bases, and 6 bases separated the two germline ends. The CDR3 bases are TGTGCCAGCAGCTTAGCACAGTACTCTGGAAACACCATATATTTT. This encodes CASSLAQYSGNTIYF.

V gene TRBV6-1 combines with J gene TRBJ1-1; TRBD1 aligns across 9 bases. Trimming took 1 base from V and 5 from J; bases not matched to a gene: 5. The CDR3 is 15 amino acids. The V gene's germline CDR1 is MNHNS and CDR2 SASEGT. CDR3 DNA sequence: TGTGCCAGCAGTGAAGGACAGGGGGTGTGGACTGAAGCTTTCTTT. It codes for CASSEGQGVWTEAFF.

The rearrangement links TRBV6-1 to TRBJ1-2; D is uncertain. Trimming shortened V by 4 bases and J by 0 bases, and 12 bases separated the two germline ends. Germline V CDR1 and CDR2: MNHNS, SASEGT. The CDR3 is 15 residues long. CDR3 sequence reads: CASSGGERANYGYTF. The CDR3 region has the DNA TGTGCCAGCAGTGGTGGCGAAAGAGCTAACTATGGCTACACCTTC.

This clone was counted between two and nine times. This chain uses TRBV18 with TRBJ1-1; the D is unclear. Germline V gene data show CDR1 as KGHSH and CDR2 as LQKENI. Trimming shortened V by 2 bases and J by 6 bases, and 4 bases separated the two germline ends. This CDR3 region has 11 residues. CDR3 nucleotides: TGTGCCAGCTCACCAGGGGCTGAAGCTTTCTTT. It yields the protein CASSPGAEAFF.

The chain carries TRBV2 and TRBJ2-7; D may be TRBD2 (6 bases). In germline, CDR1 is SNHLY, CDR2 FYNNEI. This CDR3 is built from 14 residues. V was shortened by 0 bases and J by 0 bases, with 6 bases between the two germline ends. The CDR3 sequence: CASSEAGGSYEQYF. The CDR3 nucleotides read TGTGCCAGCAGTGAAGCGGGGGGCTCCTACGAGCAGTACTTC.

V and J are TRBV29-1 and TRBJ1-3; D gene unclear. CDR1 and CDR2 (germline): SQVTM, ANQGSEA. CDR3 length: 12 residues. V shed 1 base and J shed 4 bases, with 5 bases lying between them. This chain's CDR3 is CSVEGGGNTIYF. The CDR3 DNA sequence: TGCAGCGTTGAAGGGGGAGGAAACACCATATATTTT.

The chain joins TRBV18 to TRBJ1-4; unclear D gene. V shed 8 bases and J shed 0 bases, with 19 bases lying between them. Germline V lookup: CDR1 KGHSH, CDR2 LQKENI. The CDR3 length is 17 residues. The CDR3 DNA reads TGTGCCAGCACCGGAGTACAATATGAGCCAACTAATGAAAAACTGTTTTTT. As protein: CASTGVQYEPTNEKLFF.

In its sample, this clone was seen a few times. The chain couples TRBV6-1 to TRBJ2-3; D may be TRBD2 (5 bases). The V end lost 7 bases, the J end lost 5 bases, and 19 bases lay between the germline ends. The CDR3 loop spans 15 amino acids. The germline V gene encodes CDR1 MNHNS and CDR2 SASEGT. The CDR3 spells CASKGSYPAGDTQYF. The CDR3 nucleotides are TGTGCCAGCAAAGGCAGCTACCCTGCGGGAGATACGCAGTATTTT.

This clone was counted only a few times. The chain combines TRBV15 with TRBJ2-7; 7 bases are shared with TRBD1. Germline assignment: CDR1 LNHNV and CDR2 YYDKDF (reference sequence). J lost 6 bases, V lost 1 base, and 3 bases had no gene match. This CDR3 has 13 residues. CDR3 amino acids: CATSRGDSSEQYF. Here the CDR3 DNA reads TGTGCCACCAGCAGAGGGGACAGTAGCGAGCAGTACTTC. Looking up the rest from reference TRBV15 and TRBJ2-7 gives the full variable domain: DAMVIQNPRYQVTQFGKPVTLSCSQTLNHNVMYWYQQKSSQAPKLLFHYYDKDFNNEADTPDNFQSRRPNTSFCFLDIRSPGLGDTAMYLCATSRGDSSEQYFGPGTRLTVT.

The chain couples TRBV27 to TRBJ1-2, with D unclear. The ends were cut back, 3 bases at V and 0 bases at J, with 11 bases in the middle. The CDR3 consists of 15 residues. Germline assignment: CDR1 MNHEY and CDR2 SMNVEV (reference sequence). DNA for the CDR3: TGTGCCAGCAGTTTGGACGGGTCGGCTAACTATGGCTACACCTTC. Translating gives CASSLDGSANYGYTF.

The rearrangement uses TRBV14 and TRBJ2-3; D is unclear. The CDR3 sequence is 14 residues long. Between the trimmed V and J ends, which lost 1 base and 6 bases, there was a span of 11 bases. Germline-derived CDR1 and CDR2 are SGHDN and FVKESK. In nucleotides, the CDR3 is TGTGCCAGCAGCCAAGGTTCCCGTGGGGATACGCAGTATTTT. Translating gives CASSQGSRGDTQYF.

The genes are TRBV30 and TRBJ1-2, with TRBD1 matching 7 bases. There are 12 residues in the CDR3. In germline, CDR1 is GTSNPN, CDR2 SVGIG (reference sequence). Trimming at V came to 7 bases and at J to 3 bases, leaving 5 bases not matched to a gene. The CDR3 is CASQDRYYGYTF. In nucleotides, the CDR3 is TGTGCCTCCCAGGACAGGTACTATGGCTACACCTTC.

CDR3 sequence (DNA): TGTGCCATCAGTGAGTCCAACGGCCCCTACGAGCAGTACTTC. Amino acids: CAISESNGPYEQYF. The chain has TRBV10-3 and TRBJ2-7, with D uncertain. V shed 0 bases and J shed 2 bases, with 8 bases lying between them. From germline, CDR1 is ENHRY and CDR2 SYGVKD. The CDR3 sequence is 14 residues long.

In its sample, this clone was seen once. This chain uses TRBV28 with TRBJ2-1; TRBD1 matches at 9 bases. Germline V lookup: CDR1 MDHEN, CDR2 SYDVKM. This CDR3 region has 13 residues. The V gene end was trimmed by 9 bases and the J gene end by 8 bases; junction bases not matched to a gene: 8. The CDR3 DNA reads TGTGCCAGTACATCCGGGACAGGGTATGAGCAGTTCTTC. This gives the protein CASTSGTGYEQFF.